This record concerns one T cell receptor beta chain sequence. Per the study methods: Reference gene primer amplification yielded estimated nucleated cell counts. TCRdb's table, derived via immunoSEQ multiplex PCR, lists solely in-frame clones and lacks some. V and J calls and clone size are copied from that table; D and trimming were computed from the DNA. This sample yields 150,000 to 180,000 clones, of which 70% to 85% are seen a single time; less than 30% belongs to the top ten. This entry belongs to a study of blood T cell repertoires in COVID-19. In the study overall: Spain, Italy and the United States supplied samples that represented acute and convalescent COVID-19. In each case, the material was cDNA or gDNA derived from T cells, B-cell-depleted T cells, or PBMCs.

Germline assignment: CDR1 MNHEY and CDR2 SVGAGI. This CDR3 contains 14 residues. Trimming cost V 8 bases and J 1 base; bases outside gene matches: 5. The sequence derives from a woman aged 55-75 years with acute or convalescent COVID-19. The chain employs TRBV6-5 and TRBJ1-5; 7 bases are shared with TRBD1. The sample consisted of peripheral blood. The CDR3 protein is CASGRQGSNQPQHF. In DNA, the CDR3 is TGTGCCAGCGGAAGACAGGGAAGCAATCAGCCCCAGCATTTT.